This T cell receptor (beta chain) was sequenced in a study of glioma-infiltrating T cells. Across the study: Glioblastomas were WHO grade IV, sampled at first diagnosis; low-grade were grade II. Glioma patients had dexamethasone for six or fewer days before surgery. The study's findings and limits: Tissue and blood shared very few CDR3 sequences. Non-neoplastic patients had below-expected tissue-blood divergence, while all gliomas exceeded expectation.

Comment on this clonotype: No antigen is known for it.

Amplification of TCR alpha and beta CDR3 regions from RNA used iRepertoire nested multiplex PCR. Each CDR3 protein gets one entry after TCRdb re-called the multiplex PCR reads with MiXCR. The sample contains around 390,000 distinct CDR3 sequences, roughly two fifths of which appear only once. CDR1 SGHTA and CDR2 FQGTGA come from the germline V gene. Trimming shortened V by 5 bases and J by 0 bases, and 12 bases separated the two germline ends. The CDR3 length is 15 residues. The sequence derives from a human donor with low-grade glioma or glioblastoma, undergoing nonglioma brain surgery, or in good health (not recorded which). V usage is TRBV7-3 and J usage is TRBJ2-3; D gene uncertain. Sequenced: glioma tissue, nonneoplastic brain tissue, or PBMCs (not recorded which). CDR3 residues: CASSVSGLSTDTQYF. The CDR3 DNA reads TGTGCCAGCAGCGTATCCGGGCTTAGCACAGATACGCAGTATTTT.